The rows below give T cell receptor beta chains drawn from one sample of a study of T cells after somatic rescue of genetic block. TCRdb's copy holds only in-frame clones and misses some; the assay was immunoSEQ multiplex PCR. The table has 14,000 to 15,000 clones, more than 65% seen once; the top ten hold 14%. Source material: peripheral blood mononuclear cells (PBMCs). These receptors were obtained from a boy aged 10-17 years. Both conserved end residues are trimmed from each CDR3.

CDR3 protein,V gene,J gene
ASSRGLDYEQY,TRBV19,TRBJ2-7
ASSLLGLAGGQVTQY,TRBV28,TRBJ2-3
ASSFGQVGSEAF,TRBV7-9,TRBJ1-1
ASSLSWLHSEQY,TRBV7-2,TRBJ2-7
ASSQNGDRASPSTDTQY,TRBV5-6,TRBJ2-3
ASSRQGNNEQF,TRBV18,TRBJ2-1
ASSRGTLINEQF,TRBV19,TRBJ2-1
AWALYTSSYNSPLH,TRBV30,TRBJ1-6
ASSQNFATNEKLF,TRBV14,TRBJ1-4
ASSLGSGLARGNEQF,TRBV7-6,TRBJ2-1
ASSMTGLFTDTQY,TRBV19,TRBJ2-3
ASRIPGQGLLRVIGQY,TRBV5-1,TRBJ2-7
ASSVWEWGETQY,TRBV9,TRBJ2-5
ASSFHGTGFLARDNEQF,TRBV28,TRBJ2-1
ATSRGPLAGGPNEQF,TRBV15,TRBJ2-1
ASSPPGQRGYEQY,TRBV18,TRBJ2-7
ARNRDRGQPQH,TRBV19,TRBJ1-5
ASSISGARRDGYT,TRBV19,TRBJ1-2
ALTGNTGELF,TRBV30,TRBJ2-2
ASSNFGTGETQY,TRBV7-9,TRBJ2-5
ASSLAESTEAF,TRBV5-1,TRBJ1-1
ASSLSGTEAF,TRBV5-1,TRBJ1-1
ASSLGTANTEAF,TRBV11-2,TRBJ1-1
ASSPPRGLETQY,TRBV6-5,TRBJ2-5
ASRPGLATYNEQF,TRBV19,TRBJ2-1
ASSLVPLISDEQY,TRBV7-9,TRBJ2-7
ASSPGPGYYGYT,TRBV7-3,TRBJ1-2
ASSDWTGRNQPQH,TRBV19,TRBJ1-5